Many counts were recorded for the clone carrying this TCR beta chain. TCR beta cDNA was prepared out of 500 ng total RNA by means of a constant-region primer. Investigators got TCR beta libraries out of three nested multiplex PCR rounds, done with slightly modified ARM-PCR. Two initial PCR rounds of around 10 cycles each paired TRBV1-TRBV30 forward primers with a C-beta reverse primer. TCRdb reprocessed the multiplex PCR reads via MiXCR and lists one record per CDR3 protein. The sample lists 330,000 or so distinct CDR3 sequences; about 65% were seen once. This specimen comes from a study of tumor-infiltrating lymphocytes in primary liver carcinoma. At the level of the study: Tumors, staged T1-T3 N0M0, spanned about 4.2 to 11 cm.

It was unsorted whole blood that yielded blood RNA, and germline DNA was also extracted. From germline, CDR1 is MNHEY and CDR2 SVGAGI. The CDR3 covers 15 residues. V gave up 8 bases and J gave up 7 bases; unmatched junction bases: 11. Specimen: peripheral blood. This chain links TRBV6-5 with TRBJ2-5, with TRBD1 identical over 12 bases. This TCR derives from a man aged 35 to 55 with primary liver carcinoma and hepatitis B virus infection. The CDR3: CASCSGTGGVGTQYF. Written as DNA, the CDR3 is TGTGCCAGCTGCTCCGGGACAGGGGGCGTTGGGACCCAGTACTTC.